This entry lists 20 T cell receptor beta chains sequenced from one sample in a study of cytomegalovirus exposure and HLA in healthy donors. This PCR relied on a set of 60 Vbeta primers and 13 Jbeta primers. Sequenced by immunoSEQ multiplex PCR; TCRdb stores in-frame clones only, minus some. The data hold under 90,000 clones, with over 80% observed a single time. The sample consisted of PBMCs. Receptors originate from a man aged 18 to 30 in good health and CMV-seronegative.

The chain recombines TRBV5-1 with TRBJ2-1; TRBD2 aligns across 10 bases. Germline assignment: CDR1 SGHRS and CDR2 YFSETQ. This CDR3 comprises 16 residues. The J segment lost 0 bases and the V segment lost 2 bases, leaving 2 bases of the junction unmatched. The CDR3 protein is CASSFASGGSYNEQFF. CDR3 sequence (DNA): TGCGCCAGCAGCTTTGCTAGCGGGGGCTCCTACAATGAGCAGTTCTTC.

The rearrangement uses TRBV6-6 and TRBJ1-3, with 7 bases lining up with TRBD1. V lost 8 bases and J lost 0; bases outside the gene matches: 1. The CDR3 runs 13 residues. CDR1 MNHNY and CDR2 SVGAGI come from the germline V gene (reference sequence). The CDR3 loop is CASGTDSGNTIYF. In DNA form, the CDR3 reads TGTGCCAGCGGGACAGACTCTGGAAACACCATATATTTT.

The J gene is TRBJ2-1, the V gene TRBV7-9; D gene unclear. The CDR3 sequence is 16 residues long. Per the germline V gene, CDR1 is SEHNR and CDR2 is FQNEAQ (reference sequence). Trimming pared 2 bases from V and 5 bases from J, leaving 16 bases between. The CDR3 nucleotides read TGTGCCAGCAGCTTATGGCTGACCGGAGAGGACAATGAGCAGTTCTTC. Its translation: CASSLWLTGEDNEQFF.

The rearrangement links TRBV5-1 to TRBJ2-5; a weak D match, TRBD2 (5 bases). The end of the DNA is better explained by TRBJ2-7, so the J call may be wrong. Germline V gene data show CDR1 as SGHRS and CDR2 as YFSETQ. This CDR3 is 14 amino acids long. The CDR3 sequence is CASSLARGTIEQYF. The CDR3 coding sequence is TGCGCCAGCAGCTTGGCTCGGGGTACGATCGAGCAGTACTTC.

The V and J genes are TRBV10-3 and TRBJ1-6; D not certain. The germline V gene has CDR1 ENHRY and CDR2 SYGVKD. The CDR3 is made up of 13 amino acids. Trimming removed 4 bases from V and 8 bases from J, with 9 bases in between. The CDR3 DNA sequence: TGTGCCATCAGTGGGCGGGCAGATTCACCCCTCCACTTT. It specifies CAISGRADSPLHF.

The V call is TRBV5-1, the J call TRBJ2-1; tentative D call: TRBD2 (6 bases). The CDR3 length is 14 residues. Germline CDR1 is SGHRS and CDR2 is YFSETQ. Deletions cut 0 bases from V and 6 bases from J, with 10 bases between. The CDR3 nucleotides are TGCGCCAGCAGCTTGGGGACTACGACCAATGAGCAGTTCTTC. It is translated as CASSLGTTTNEQFF.

V and J are TRBV13 and TRBJ2-2; the match to TRBD2 covers 10 bases. Trimming at V came to 1 base and at J to 5 bases, leaving 7 bases not matched to a gene. Per the germline V gene, CDR1 is PRHDT and CDR2 is FYEKMQ (reference sequence). CDR3 length: 17 amino acids. CDR3 protein: CASSLVFSSGRTGELFF. For the CDR3, the DNA is TGTGCCAGCAGCTTAGTGTTTTCTAGCGGGAGAACCGGGGAGCTGTTTTTT.

This clone has just a few counts. The chain links TRBV28 to TRBJ1-4; D is unresolved. This CDR3 is built from 13 residues. The germline V and J ends were trimmed by 7 bases and 10 bases, with 16 bases remaining between them. CDR1 and CDR2 from the germline V gene are MDHEN and SYDVKM. Here the CDR3 DNA reads TGTGCCAGCAAGGTTGAGGGCAAGGGAAAACTGTTTTTT. This translates into CASKVEGKGKLFF.

The chain employs TRBV29-1 and TRBJ1-2; D perhaps matches TRBD1 (5 bases). Trimming left V 7 bases short and J 4 bases short, with 22 bases between. CDR1 and CDR2 (germline): SQVTM, ANQGSEA. The CDR3 length is 15 residues. DNA for the CDR3: TGCAGCGCCAAAGTACCCAATGAAAGGGGCTATGGCTACACCTTC. This encodes CSAKVPNERGYGYTF.

CDR3: CASSLLAGGNTQYF. The CDR3 DNA sequence: TGTGCCAGCAGCTTACTAGCGGGAGGGAATACGCAGTATTTT. The rearrangement joins TRBV7-6 to TRBJ2-3, with 12 bases aligning to TRBD2. This CDR3 region has 14 residues. Germline V lookup: CDR1 SGHVS, CDR2 FNYEAQ. V dropped 2 bases and J dropped 7; count of bases not matched to a gene: 1.

This chain joins TRBV7-9 and TRBJ2-2; 10 nucleotides align to TRBD2. CDR1 and CDR2 (germline): SEHNR, FQNEAQ (reference sequence). The CDR3 has 17 amino acids. J was trimmed by 7 bases and V by 5 bases; bases with no gene match: 13. CDR3 nucleotides: TGTGCCAGCAGCCCCGGGCGTCTAGCGGGAGCGGGCGGGGAGCTGTTTTTT. As protein: CASSPGRLAGAGGELFF.

The chain uses TRBV9 and TRBJ2-4; TRBD1 matches at 7 bases. CDR1 is SGDLS, CDR2 YYNGEE, per germline. The CDR3 runs to 13 residues. V gave up 4 bases and J gave up 5 bases; unmatched junction bases: 3. The CDR3 reads CASSPGTENIQYF. CDR3 coding DNA: TGTGCCAGCAGCCCTGGGACAGAAAACATTCAGTACTTC.

This clone has a handful of counts. This rearrangement joins TRBV21-1 to TRBJ2-7; TRBD1, as called in the table, went unchecked against the DNA. TRBV21-1 is described as a pseudogene. The CDR3 loop spans 18 amino acids. CDR3 in amino acids: CASSKVSGQGYSPGKQYF. The DNA of the CDR3 is TGTGCCAGCAGCAAAGTGTCGGGACAGGGTTATTCCCCTGGTAAGCAGTACTTC.

The chain has TRBV19 and TRBJ2-7; 12 positions match TRBD2. Losses at the gene ends were 2 bases for V and 6 bases for J; bases not matched to a gene: 8. Germline-derived CDR1 and CDR2 are LNHDA and SQIVND (reference sequence). CDR3 length: 16 residues. CDR3: CASSISRTSGISEQYF. The CDR3 DNA reads TGTGCCAGTAGTATATCACGGACTAGCGGGATTTCCGAGCAGTACTTC.

V is TRBV5-1 and J is TRBJ2-5, with 10 bases aligning to TRBD1. Germline lookup yields CDR1 SGHRS and CDR2 YFSETQ. This CDR3 spans 16 amino acids. The trim removed 0 bases at V and 4 bases at J, leaving 6 bases unmatched. Here the CDR3 reads CASSLVGQGFAETQYF. The CDR3 bases are TGCGCCAGCAGCTTGGTGGGACAGGGGTTTGCAGAGACCCAGTACTTC.

The chain uses TRBV5-1 and TRBJ2-6; TRBD1 might be the D (5 bases). This CDR3 has 17 amino acids. Germline V CDR1 and CDR2: SGHRS, YFSETQ. V lost 2 bases, J lost 0 bases, and 12 bases lay in between. This CDR3 reads CASSFLAGNSGANVLTF. The CDR3 DNA sequence: TGCGCCAGCAGCTTCCTCGCAGGGAACTCTGGGGCCAACGTCCTGACTTTC.

The chain has TRBV28 and TRBJ1-5; no clear D gene. Germline V gene lookup returns CDR1 MDHEN and CDR2 SYDVKM. The length of the CDR3 is 14 residues. V was trimmed by 3 bases and J by 2 bases, leaving 8 bases between them. The CDR3 nucleotides read TGTGCCAGCAGTTTGGCGGTCCGCAATCAGCCCCAGCATTTT. Encoded protein: CASSLAVRNQPQHF.

This rearrangement joins TRBV11-2 to TRBJ2-7; TRBD1 aligns across 8 bases. Trimming removed 5 bases from V and 2 bases from J; junction bases left unmatched: 2. Germline V CDR1 and CDR2: SGHAT, FQNNGV. The CDR3 consists of 13 residues. CDR3 nucleotides: TGTGCCAGCAGCCTGGACAGGGCCTACGAGCAGTACTTC. This translates into CASSLDRAYEQYF.

In this sample, this clone turned up a few times. The chain combines TRBV7-2 with TRBJ1-1; D is undetermined. In germline, CDR1 is SGHTA, CDR2 FQGNSA. The CDR3 is made up of 13 amino acids. Trimming left V 6 bases short and J 3 bases short, with 11 bases between. The CDR3 DNA sequence: TGTGCCAGCAGTCAACTCCCTCACACTGAAGCTTTCTTT. Protein sequence: CASSQLPHTEAFF.

This clone has only a few counts. This chain uses TRBV5-1 with TRBJ1-1; 8 positions agree with TRBD1. Germline V gene lookup returns CDR1 SGHRS and CDR2 YFSETQ. The trim removed 1 base at V and 7 bases at J, leaving 6 bases unmatched. The CDR3 loop spans 14 amino acids. The CDR3 is CASSLSGTGFEAFF. The CDR3 DNA reads as TGCGCCAGCAGCTTGTCTGGGACAGGATTTGAAGCTTTCTTT.